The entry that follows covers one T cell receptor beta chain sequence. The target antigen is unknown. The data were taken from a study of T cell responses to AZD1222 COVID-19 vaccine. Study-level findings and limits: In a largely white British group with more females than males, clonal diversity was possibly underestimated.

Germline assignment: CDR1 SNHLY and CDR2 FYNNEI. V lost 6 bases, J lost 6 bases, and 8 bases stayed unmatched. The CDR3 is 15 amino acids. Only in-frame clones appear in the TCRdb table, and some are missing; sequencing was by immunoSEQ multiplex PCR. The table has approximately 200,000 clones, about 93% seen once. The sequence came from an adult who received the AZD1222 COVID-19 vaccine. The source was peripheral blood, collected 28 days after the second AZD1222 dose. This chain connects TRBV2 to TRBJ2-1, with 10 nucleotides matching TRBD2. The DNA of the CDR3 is TGTGCCAGCAGACCCAGCGGGGGGGCCCGCAATGAGCAGTTCTTC. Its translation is CASRPSGGARNEQFF. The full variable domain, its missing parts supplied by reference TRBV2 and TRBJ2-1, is EPEVTQTPSHQVTQMGQEVILRCVPISNHLYFYWYRQILGQKVEFLVSFYNNEISEKSEIFDDQFSVERPDGSNFTLKIRSTKLEDSAMYFCASRPSGGARNEQFFGPGTRLTVL.